This is a list of T cell receptor beta chains from one sample in a study of blood T cell repertoires in COVID-19. Using immunoSEQ multiplex PCR, the repertoire was profiled, and TCRdb retains in-frame clones only, with some absent. The repertoire includes more than 200,000 clones, approximately 79% of them detected once, and under 4.5% sits in the top ten. Material: peripheral blood. The receptors were gathered from a woman in her 40s with active or convalescent COVID-19. Both conserved end residues are trimmed from each CDR3. The D gene is left open where the match is weak. Some rows mark clone size as missing; the rest say once, few, many or name a class of expanded clone.

ASSRDRGGEKLF,TRBD1,.,TRBJ1-4,TRBV7-9
AISESNGGVRNEQF,.,many,TRBJ2-1,TRBV10-3
ASSLGGTNEKLF,.,.,TRBJ1-4,TRBV5-4
ASSAGREGQPQH,.,.,TRBJ1-5,TRBV6-5
ASSSPWDSGRVGNTIY,TRBD1,.,TRBJ1-3,TRBV19
ASSDLQDEKLF,.,once,TRBJ1-4,TRBV12-3/TRBV12-4
ASSDLAKGADTQY,.,.,TRBJ2-3,TRBV10-1
ASSLLASYNEQF,.,.,TRBJ2-1,TRBV28
ASSPSGTGTTEAF,TRBD1,.,TRBJ1-1,TRBV19
ASSAVNEQF,.,.,TRBJ2-1,TRBV19
SAWGLAGGLNLGYQETQY,TRBD2,.,TRBJ2-5,TRBV29-1
ASSSGSRETQY,.,.,TRBJ2-5,TRBV5-6
ASSLDGYGYT,.,.,TRBJ1-2,TRBV7-9
ASSATGGQEETQY,TRBD1,once,TRBJ2-5,TRBV9
ASSFSGGNTEAF,TRBD1,.,TRBJ1-1,TRBV5-1
ASSLNRNRGFYGYT,TRBD1,.,TRBJ1-2,TRBV7-2
ASSPTMDSTEAF,.,.,TRBJ1-1,TRBV18
ASSPGSYTDTQY,.,medium-sized,TRBJ2-3,TRBV7-2
ASSSSPGYVTGANVLT,.,.,TRBJ2-6,TRBV14
ASSLNAGGTDTQY,TRBD2,few,TRBJ2-3,TRBV7-2
ASRNTGGYEAF,TRBD1,.,TRBJ1-1,TRBV27
ASSLGGETGELF,TRBD2,.,TRBJ2-2,TRBV7-3
ASMGGASYEQY,.,.,TRBJ2-7,TRBV27
ASSQGGGGWNEQF,TRBD2,.,TRBJ2-1,TRBV3-1/TRBV3-2
ASTVRIGGYEQY,.,.,TRBJ2-7,TRBV7-9
ASSEYDSRMRGYT,.,.,TRBJ1-2,TRBV25-1
ASSTRYLTGDGANVLT,.,.,TRBJ2-6,TRBV5-6
ASSSRGNTGELF,.,.,TRBJ2-2,TRBV7-9
ASSSNGQGSYNEQF,TRBD1,.,TRBJ2-1,TRBV5-1
ASSLAPRGEAF,.,.,TRBJ1-1,TRBV19
ASSLEGDPSTDTQY,.,few,TRBJ2-3,TRBV5-1
ASSPTSGTNTGELF,.,.,TRBJ2-2,TRBV28
ASSIGTGYEDYGYT,TRBD1,.,TRBJ1-2,TRBV19
ASSPLAGGTTGELF,TRBD2,.,TRBJ2-2,TRBV18
ASSVLSRVYIEAF,.,.,TRBJ1-1,TRBV6-4
ASSLTGNTEAF,.,.,TRBJ1-1,TRBV5-1
AWSGHRGIGYT,.,.,TRBJ1-2,TRBV30
ASSLVAGRYQETQY,.,.,TRBJ2-5,TRBV5-1
AWSVPRQGKNIQY,TRBD1,.,TRBJ2-4,TRBV30
ASSRDRGTEAF,TRBD1,.,TRBJ1-1,TRBV2
ASSQVPGYDGYT,.,few,TRBJ1-2,TRBV3-1/TRBV3-2
AWNDPAGANYGYT,.,.,TRBJ1-2,TRBV30
ASRGQGINSYEQY,TRBD1,.,TRBJ2-7,TRBV25-1
ASSQAGQGRAGELF,.,few,TRBJ2-2,TRBV3-1/TRBV3-2
ASSPGPRGEEKLF,.,.,TRBJ1-4,TRBV5-4
ASTEIASRAGYNEQF,.,few,TRBJ2-1,TRBV6-1
ASSTHGRQFSNQPQH,.,.,TRBJ1-5,TRBV21-1
ASSVERVWAF,.,once,TRBJ1-1,TRBV9
ASSITSGGSTDTQY,TRBD2,.,TRBJ2-3,TRBV19
ASSAATGGSYEQY,.,once,TRBJ2-7,TRBV7-9
ASQGQGIAKNIQY,TRBD1,.,TRBJ2-4,TRBV2
ASGDRNTGELF,TRBD1,.,TRBJ2-2,TRBV28
AIMAGGGTTGAEAF,TRBD1,.,TRBJ1-1,TRBV10-3